One sample yielded the 10 T cell receptor beta chains listed below, sequenced in a study of blood T cell repertoires in COVID-19. Sequencing used immunoSEQ multiplex PCR; TCRdb keeps in-frame clones, though not all of them. Of hundreds of thousands of clones detected, about 87% appear once; the ten largest clones hold roughly 0.84%. Input material: peripheral blood. The receptors here all came from a man in his late teens or twenties with COVID-19, enrolled during active disease.

The chain couples TRBV2 to TRBJ1-2; 9 bases agree with TRBD1. V lost 6 bases, J lost 1 base, and 0 bases stayed unmatched. The CDR3 extends over 13 amino acids. Germline lookup yields CDR1 SNHLY and CDR2 FYNNEI. CDR3 in amino acids: CASRGQGNYGYTF. CDR3 DNA sequence: TGTGCCAGCAGGGGACAGGGTAACTATGGCTACACCTTC.

The V call is TRBV20-1, the J call TRBJ2-2; 7 bases line up with TRBD2. From germline, CDR1 is DFQATT and CDR2 SNEGSKA (reference sequence). The length of the CDR3 is 13 residues. Trimming removed 3 bases from V and 7 bases from J; junction bases left unmatched: 5. CDR3 loop: CSASSGSDGELFF. For the CDR3, the DNA is TGCAGTGCTAGTAGCGGGTCGGACGGGGAGCTGTTTTTT.

The chain carries TRBV6-5 and TRBJ1-2, with 8 positions matching TRBD1. Per germline, CDR1 MNHEY and CDR2 SVGAGI. CDR3 length equals 15 residues. The V gene end was trimmed by 2 bases and the J gene end by 4 bases; junction bases not matched to a gene: 6. The CDR3 nucleotides are TGTGCCAGCAGTTACGACAGGGGTAAACCCTATGGCTACACCTTC. Its protein is CASSYDRGKPYGYTF.

This clone was detected once. The gene calls are TRBV27 and TRBJ1-6; 10 bases line up with TRBD1. V dropped 5 bases and J dropped 9; count of bases not matched to a gene: 7. The CDR3 loop spans 15 amino acids. Germline CDR1 reads MNHEY; CDR2 reads SMNVEV (reference sequence). The CDR3, as DNA: TGTGCCAGCAGTCGAGATGGGACAGGGGCTTCACCCCTCCACTTT. Residues: CASSRDGTGASPLHF.

This chain uses TRBV27 with TRBJ2-1; a possible D gene is TRBD1 (6 bases). The germline gives CDR1 MNHEY, CDR2 SMNVEV (reference sequence). The CDR3 covers 16 residues. V was pared by 6 bases and J by 5 bases, with 20 bases between. CDR3 nucleotide sequence: TGTGCCAGCAGGCAACTCAGGGGAAGGCGGCACAATGAGCAGTTCTTC. Encoded protein: CASRQLRGRRHNEQFF.

This chain connects TRBV6-5 to TRBJ1-1; D may be TRBD1 (5 bases). This CDR3 spans 14 amino acids. From germline, CDR1 is MNHEY and CDR2 SVGAGI. Trimming pared 11 bases from V and 5 bases from J, leaving 21 bases between. The CDR3, as DNA: TGTGCCGGGGGTATCTGGGAGGGTCGAACTGAAGCTTTCTTT. Translation: CAGGIWEGRTEAFF.

This chain uses TRBV18 with TRBJ1-1, with 7 bases identical to TRBD1. This CDR3 is 15 amino acids long. V lost 4 bases, J lost 1 base, and 6 bases stayed unmatched. In germline, CDR1 is KGHSH, CDR2 LQKENI. The chain's CDR3 is CASSLGQLENTEAFF. The CDR3 DNA reads TGTGCCAGCTCACTGGGACAGCTGGAGAACACTGAAGCTTTCTTT.

The gene calls are TRBV6-6 and TRBJ1-1; D is uncertain. Germline values: CDR1 MNHNY, CDR2 SVGAGI (reference sequence). The CDR3 sequence is 11 residues long. V shed 5 bases and J shed 7 bases, with 8 bases lying between them. CDR3 DNA: TGTGCCAGCAGTACTGAGTATGAAGCTTTCTTT. This sequence encodes CASSTEYEAFF.

The J gene is TRBJ2-2, the V gene TRBV24-1; D might be TRBD1 (6 bases). The V and J ends lost 4 bases and 2 bases respectively, with 10 bases between them. Germline V gene sequence: CDR1 KGHDR, CDR2 SFDVKD. CDR3 size: 15 residues. The CDR3 reads CATSETGRNTGELFF. DNA of the CDR3: TGTGCCACCAGTGAAACAGGGAGAAACACCGGGGAGCTGTTTTTT.

V is TRBV5-4 and J is TRBJ2-2, with D perhaps TRBD2 (7 bases). Between the trimmed V and J ends, which lost 4 bases and 2 bases, there was a span of 18 bases. This CDR3 has 17 amino acids. Germline V gene lookup returns CDR1 SGHNT and CDR2 YYREEE (reference sequence). CDR3 region: CASSPPGASGNTGELFF. The CDR3 DNA is TGTGCCAGCAGCCCCCCGGGGGCTAGCGGAAACACCGGGGAGCTGTTTTTT.